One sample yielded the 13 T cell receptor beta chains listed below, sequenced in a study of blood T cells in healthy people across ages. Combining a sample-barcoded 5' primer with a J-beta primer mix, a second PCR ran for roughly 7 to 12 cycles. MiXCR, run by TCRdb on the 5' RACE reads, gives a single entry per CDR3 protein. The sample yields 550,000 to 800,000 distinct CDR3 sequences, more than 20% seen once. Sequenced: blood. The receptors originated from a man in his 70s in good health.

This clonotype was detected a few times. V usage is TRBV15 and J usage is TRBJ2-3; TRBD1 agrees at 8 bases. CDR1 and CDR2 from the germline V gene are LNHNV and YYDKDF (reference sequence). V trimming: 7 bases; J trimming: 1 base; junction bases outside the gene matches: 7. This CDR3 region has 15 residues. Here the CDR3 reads CATKRDRSGTDTQYF. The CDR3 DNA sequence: TGTGCCACCAAGAGGGACAGGAGTGGCACAGATACGCAGTATTTT. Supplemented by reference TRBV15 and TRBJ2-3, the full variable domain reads DAMVIQNPRYQVTQFGKPVTLSCSQTLNHNVMYWYQQKSSQAPKLLFHYYDKDFNNEADTPDNFQSRRPNTSFCFLDIRSPGLGDTAMYLCATKRDRSGTDTQYFGPGTRLTVL.

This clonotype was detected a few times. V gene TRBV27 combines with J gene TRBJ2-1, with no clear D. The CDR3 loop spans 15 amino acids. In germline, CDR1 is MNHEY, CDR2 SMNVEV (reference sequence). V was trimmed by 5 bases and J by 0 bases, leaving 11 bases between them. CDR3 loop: CASSKHGSSYNEQFF. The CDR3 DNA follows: TGTGCCAGCAGTAAACACGGAAGCTCCTACAATGAGCAGTTCTTC.

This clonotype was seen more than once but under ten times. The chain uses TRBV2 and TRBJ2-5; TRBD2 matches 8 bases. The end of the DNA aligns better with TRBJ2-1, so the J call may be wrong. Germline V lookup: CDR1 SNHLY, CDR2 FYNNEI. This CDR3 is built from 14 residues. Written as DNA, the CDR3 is TGTGCCAGCAGTGGGTTCGGACTAGCCGTCAATCAGTTCTTC. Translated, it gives CASSGFGLAVNQFF.

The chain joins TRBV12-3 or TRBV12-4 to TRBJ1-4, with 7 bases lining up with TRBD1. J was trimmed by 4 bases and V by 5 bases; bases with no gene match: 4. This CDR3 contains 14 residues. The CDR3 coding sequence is TGTGCCAGCAGTATGGGACAGCTTAATGAAAAACTGTTTTTT. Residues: CASSMGQLNEKLFF.

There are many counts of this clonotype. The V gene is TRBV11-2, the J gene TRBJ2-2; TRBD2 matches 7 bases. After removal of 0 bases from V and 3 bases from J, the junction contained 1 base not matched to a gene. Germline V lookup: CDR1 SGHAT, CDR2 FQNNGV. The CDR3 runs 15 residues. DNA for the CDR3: TGTGCCAGCAGCTTAGACGGGAGGTACACCGGGGAGCTGTTTTTT. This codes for CASSLDGRYTGELFF.

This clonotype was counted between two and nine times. This chain's CDR3 is CASSPGLSHQPQHF. In DNA form, the CDR3 reads TGTGCCAGCAGCCCAGGGTTGAGTCATCAGCCCCAGCATTTT. The V gene is TRBV11-2, the J gene TRBJ1-5; D might be TRBD1 (5 bases). Germline V CDR1 and CDR2: SGHAT, FQNNGV. CDR3 size: 14 residues. Trimming took off 5 bases at V and 5 bases at J, with 13 bases between the two ends.

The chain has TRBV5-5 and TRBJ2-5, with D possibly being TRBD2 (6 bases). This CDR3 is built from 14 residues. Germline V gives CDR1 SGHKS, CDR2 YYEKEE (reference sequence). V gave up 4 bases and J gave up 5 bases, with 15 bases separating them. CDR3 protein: CASSPRDAHETQYF. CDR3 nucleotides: TGTGCCAGCAGCCCGCGGGATGCCCACGAGACCCAGTACTTC. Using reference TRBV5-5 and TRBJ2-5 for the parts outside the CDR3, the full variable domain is DAGVTQSPTHLIKTRGQQVTLRCSPISGHKSVSWYQQVLGQGPQFIFQYYEKEERGRGNFPDRFSARQFPNYSSELNVNALLLGDSALYLCASSPRDAHETQYFGPGTRLLVL.

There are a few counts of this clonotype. The CDR3 DNA reads as TGTGCCAGCTCACCAAAAGCAGGGCCCTACGAGCAGTACTTC. Its translation is CASSPKAGPYEQYF. The chain has TRBV18 and TRBJ2-5; the D gene is possibly TRBD1 (5 bases). The DNA end favors TRBJ2-7, so the J call may be wrong. The CDR3 loop spans 14 amino acids. CDR1 KGHSH and CDR2 LQKENI come from the germline V gene.

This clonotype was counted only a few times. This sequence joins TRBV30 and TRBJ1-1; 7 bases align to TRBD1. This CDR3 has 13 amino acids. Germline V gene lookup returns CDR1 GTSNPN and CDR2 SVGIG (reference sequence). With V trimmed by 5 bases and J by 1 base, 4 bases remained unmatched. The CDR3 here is CAWAQGRNTEAFF. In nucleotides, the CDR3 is TGTGCCTGGGCACAGGGGAGGAACACTGAAGCTTTCTTT.

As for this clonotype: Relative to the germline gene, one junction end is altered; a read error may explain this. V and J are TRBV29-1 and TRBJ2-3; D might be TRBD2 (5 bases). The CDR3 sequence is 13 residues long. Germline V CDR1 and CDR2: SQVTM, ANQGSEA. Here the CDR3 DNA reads TGCAGCGTGGGCCAGCGGCACACAGATACGCGGTATTTT. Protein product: CSVGQRHTDTRYF.

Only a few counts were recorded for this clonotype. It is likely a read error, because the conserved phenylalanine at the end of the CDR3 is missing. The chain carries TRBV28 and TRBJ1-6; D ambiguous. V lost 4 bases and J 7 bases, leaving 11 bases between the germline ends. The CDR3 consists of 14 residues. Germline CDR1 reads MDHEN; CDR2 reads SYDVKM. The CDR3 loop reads CASSSRALNSPLHL. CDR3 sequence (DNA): TGTGCCAGCAGTTCCCGGGCCCTCAATTCACCCCTCCACCTT.

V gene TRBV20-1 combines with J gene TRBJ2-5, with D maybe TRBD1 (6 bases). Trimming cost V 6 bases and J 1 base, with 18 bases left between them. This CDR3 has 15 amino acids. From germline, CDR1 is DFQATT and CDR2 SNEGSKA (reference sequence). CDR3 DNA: TGCAGTGCGAAAATTACGGGACACCCCCAAGAGACCCAGTACTTC. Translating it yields CSAKITGHPQETQYF.

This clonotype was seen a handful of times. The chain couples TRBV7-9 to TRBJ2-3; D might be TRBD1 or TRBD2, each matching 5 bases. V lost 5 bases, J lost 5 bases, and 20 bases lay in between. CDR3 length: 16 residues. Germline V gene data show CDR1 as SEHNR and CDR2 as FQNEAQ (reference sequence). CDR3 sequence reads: CASSPPPGAKRDTQYF. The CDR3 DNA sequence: TGTGCCAGCAGCCCTCCCCCCGGGGCAAAGAGAGATACGCAGTATTTT.